Below, one T cell receptor beta chain is given with its context. The antigen is not known. Compared with germline, one end of the junction differs, possibly owing to a read error. A J-beta primer mix and a sample-barcoded 5' primer were used in a second PCR of about 6 to 12 cycles. TCRdb itself ran the 5' RACE reads through MiXCR, one entry per CDR3 protein. The table records fewer than 800,000 distinct CDR3 sequences, 20% to 25% of them present only once. The data derive from a study of blood T cells in healthy people across ages. General study results and limits: Both higher diversity and more naive CD4+ cells marked long-lived donors when set against aged donors.

In germline, CDR1 is SGHRS, CDR2 YFSETQ. CDR3 length: 15 amino acids. Healthy Russian Caucasian donors spanned ages about 6 to 100 years. These same records also appear under a second study, on T cells of mothers and their children.

The sequenced sample consisted of blood. The chain joins TRBV5-1 to TRBJ1-1; 9 bases are shared with TRBD1. The TCR comes from a boy aged 5 to 17 in good health. The CDR3 DNA follows: TGCGCCAGCAGGCCTACAGGGGGCGCGAACACTGAAGCTCTCTTT. Translated: CASRPTGGANTEALF.